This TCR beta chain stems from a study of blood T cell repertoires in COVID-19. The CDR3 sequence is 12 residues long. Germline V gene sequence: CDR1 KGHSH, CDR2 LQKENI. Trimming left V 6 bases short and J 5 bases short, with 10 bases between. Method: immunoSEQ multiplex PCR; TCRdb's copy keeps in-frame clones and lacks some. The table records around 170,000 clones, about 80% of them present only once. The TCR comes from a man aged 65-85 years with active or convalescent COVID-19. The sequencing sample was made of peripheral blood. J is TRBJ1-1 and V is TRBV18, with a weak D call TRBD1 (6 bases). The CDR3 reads CASSQGGTEAFF. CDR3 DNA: TGTGCCAGCTCGCAAGGGGGAACTGAAGCTTTCTTT.